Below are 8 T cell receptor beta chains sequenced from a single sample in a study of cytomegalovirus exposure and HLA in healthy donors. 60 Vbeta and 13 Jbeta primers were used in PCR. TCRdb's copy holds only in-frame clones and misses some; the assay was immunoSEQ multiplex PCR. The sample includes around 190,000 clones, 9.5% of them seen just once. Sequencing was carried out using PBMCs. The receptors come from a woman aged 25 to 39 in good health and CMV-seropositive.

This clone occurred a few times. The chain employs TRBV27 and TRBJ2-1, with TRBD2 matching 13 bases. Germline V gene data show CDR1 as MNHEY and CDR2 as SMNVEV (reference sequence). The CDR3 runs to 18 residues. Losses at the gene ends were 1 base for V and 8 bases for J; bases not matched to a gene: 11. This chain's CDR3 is CASSLFTSGRALWYEQFF. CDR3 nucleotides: TGTGCCAGCAGTTTATTTACTAGCGGGAGGGCCCTCTGGTATGAGCAGTTCTTC.

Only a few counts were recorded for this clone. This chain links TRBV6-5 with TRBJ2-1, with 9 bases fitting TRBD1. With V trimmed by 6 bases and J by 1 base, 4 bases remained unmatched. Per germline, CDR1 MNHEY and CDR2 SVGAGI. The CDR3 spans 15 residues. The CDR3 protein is CASSQGQGSYNEQFF. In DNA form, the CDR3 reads TGTGCCAGCAGCCAGGGACAGGGTTCCTACAATGAGCAGTTCTTC.

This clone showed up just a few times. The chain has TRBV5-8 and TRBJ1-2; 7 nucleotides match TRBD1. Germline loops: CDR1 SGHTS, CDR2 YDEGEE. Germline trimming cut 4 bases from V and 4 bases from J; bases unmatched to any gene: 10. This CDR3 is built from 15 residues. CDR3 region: CASSRRQGVVYGYTF. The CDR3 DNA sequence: TGTGCCAGCAGCCGCCGACAGGGAGTAGTCTATGGCTACACCTTC.

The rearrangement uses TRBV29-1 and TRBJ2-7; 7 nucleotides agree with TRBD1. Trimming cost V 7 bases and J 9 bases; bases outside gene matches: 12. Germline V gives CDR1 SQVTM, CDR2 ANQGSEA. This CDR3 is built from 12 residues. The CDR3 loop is CSAQTRTGGQYF. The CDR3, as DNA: TGCAGCGCACAAACGAGGACAGGAGGGCAGTACTTC.

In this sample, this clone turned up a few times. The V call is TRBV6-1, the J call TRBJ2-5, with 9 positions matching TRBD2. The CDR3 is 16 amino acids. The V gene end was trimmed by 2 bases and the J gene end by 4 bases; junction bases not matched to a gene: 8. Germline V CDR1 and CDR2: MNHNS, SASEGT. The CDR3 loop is CASSEPGLARVETQYF. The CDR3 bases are TGTGCCAGCAGTGAACCGGGACTAGCTCGGGTAGAGACCCAGTACTTC.

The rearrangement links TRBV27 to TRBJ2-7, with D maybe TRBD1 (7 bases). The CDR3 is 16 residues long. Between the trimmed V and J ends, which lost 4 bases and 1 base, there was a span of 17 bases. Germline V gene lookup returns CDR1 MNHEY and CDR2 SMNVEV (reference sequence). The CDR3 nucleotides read TGTGCCAGCAGTTCTCCACGGCAGGGGGGATCCTACGAGCAGTACTTC. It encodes CASSSPRQGGSYEQYF.

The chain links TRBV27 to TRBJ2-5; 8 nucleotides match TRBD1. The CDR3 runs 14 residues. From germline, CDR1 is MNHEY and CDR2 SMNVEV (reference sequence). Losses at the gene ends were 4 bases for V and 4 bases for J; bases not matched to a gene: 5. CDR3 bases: TGTGCCAGCAGTTCTGGAACAGGGGGAGAGACCCAGTACTTC. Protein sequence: CASSSGTGGETQYF.

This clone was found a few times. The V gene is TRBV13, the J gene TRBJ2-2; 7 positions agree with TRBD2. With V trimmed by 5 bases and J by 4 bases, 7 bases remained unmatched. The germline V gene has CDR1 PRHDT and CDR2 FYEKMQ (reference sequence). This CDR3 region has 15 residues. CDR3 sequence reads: CASSLGGPGTGELFF. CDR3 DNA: TGTGCCAGCAGCCTGGGAGGGCCGGGCACCGGGGAGCTGTTTTTT.